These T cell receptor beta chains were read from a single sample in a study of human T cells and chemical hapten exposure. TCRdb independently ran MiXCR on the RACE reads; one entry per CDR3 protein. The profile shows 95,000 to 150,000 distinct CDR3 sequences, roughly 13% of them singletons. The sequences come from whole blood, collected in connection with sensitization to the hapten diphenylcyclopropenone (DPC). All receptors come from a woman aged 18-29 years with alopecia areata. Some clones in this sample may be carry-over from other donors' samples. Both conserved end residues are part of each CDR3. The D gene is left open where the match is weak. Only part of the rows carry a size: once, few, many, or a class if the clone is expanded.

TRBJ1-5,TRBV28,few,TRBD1,TGTGCCAGCAGTTCGTACAGGGGGTTTGGATATCAGCCCCAGCATTTT,CASSSYRGFGYQPQHF
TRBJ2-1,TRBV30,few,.,TGTGCCTGGAGTGTAGGACCGAGGGATCAGTTCTTC,CAWSVGPRDQFF
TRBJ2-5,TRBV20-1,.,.,TGCAGTGCTAGAGATTGGACAGTCCAAGAGACCCAGTACTTC,CSARDWTVQETQYF
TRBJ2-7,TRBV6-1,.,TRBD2,TGTGCCAGCAGTGGTATTAGCGGGGGCCCTTGGGGCGAGCAGTACTTC,CASSGISGGPWGEQYF
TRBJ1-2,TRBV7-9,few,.,TGTGCCAGCAGCTTTATCTATCGGGAGACTGGATACTATGGCTACACCTTC,CASSFIYRETGYYGYTF
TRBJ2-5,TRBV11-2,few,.,TGTGCCAGCAGCTTGGTATCCGCCGGGGTCCAAGGGACCCAGTACTTC,CASSLVSAGVQGTQYF
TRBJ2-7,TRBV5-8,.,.,TGTGCCAGCAGCTCGCCGACTTCCTACGAGCAGTACTTC,CASSSPTSYEQYF
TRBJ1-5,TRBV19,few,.,TGTGCCAGTAGTATCTTAGGCAATCAGCCCCAGCATTTT,CASSILGNQPQHF
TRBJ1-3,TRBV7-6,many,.,TGTGCCAGCAGCTTGCCGTCCGGGATTCGCTCTGGAAACACCATATATTTT,CASSLPSGIRSGNTIYF
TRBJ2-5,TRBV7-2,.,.,TGTGCCAGCAGCTTATCCCCCCGGGGGGCCCAAGAGACCCAGTACTTC,CASSLSPRGAQETQYF
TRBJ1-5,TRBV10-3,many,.,TGTGCCATCAGTGAGACCGGACAGAGCAATCAGCCCCAGCATTTT,CAISETGQSNQPQHF
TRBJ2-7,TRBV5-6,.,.,TGTGCCAGCAGCCAAAGCCCAGGGAACTCCTACGAGCAGTACTTC,CASSQSPGNSYEQYF
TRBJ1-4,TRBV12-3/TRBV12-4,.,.,TGTGCCAGCAGTTTAATGCAGGGAAGAAAACTGTTTTTT,CASSLMQGRKLFF
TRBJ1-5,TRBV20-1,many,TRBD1,TGCAGTGCTTCCGCGGACAGGCTGTTTGGACAGCCCCAGCATTTT,CSASADRLFGQPQHF
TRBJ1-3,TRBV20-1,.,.,TGCAGTGCCGCCGAGGCAGATCCTGGAAACACCATATATTTT,CSAAEADPGNTIYF
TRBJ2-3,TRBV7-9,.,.,TGTGCCAGCAGCACAAGACTTGCAGATACGCAGTATTTT,CASSTRLADTQYF
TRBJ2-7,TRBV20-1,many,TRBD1,TGCAGTGCTAGAGGGACAGGGGAGCCCGAGCAGTACTTC,CSARGTGEPEQYF
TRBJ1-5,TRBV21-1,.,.,TGTGCCAGCAGCTACCCGCCCTTTAGACAGGGGGCGCCGGGTGCCATCAATCAGCCCCAGCATTTT,CASSYPPFRQGAPGAINQPQHF
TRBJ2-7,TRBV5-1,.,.,TGCGCCAGCAGCTCCACAGGGTTTTACGGTTCGGGCGAGCAGTACTTC,CASSSTGFYGSGEQYF
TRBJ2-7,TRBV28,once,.,TGTGCCAGCAGTTTCCTTCCCGGGGATAGAGCCTACGAGCAGTACTTC,CASSFLPGDRAYEQYF
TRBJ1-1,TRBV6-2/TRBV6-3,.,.,TGTGCCAGCAGTCTTTTGGACACTGAAGCTTTCTTT,CASSLLDTEAFF
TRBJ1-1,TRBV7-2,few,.,TGTGCCAGCAGCTTAGTGAGTGGAGGAACAGAAGCTTTCTTT,CASSLVSGGTEAFF
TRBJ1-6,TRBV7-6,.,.,TGTGCCAGCAGCTTAGGCACTAATTCACCCCTCCACTTT,CASSLGTNSPLHF
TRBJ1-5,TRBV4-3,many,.,TGCGCCAGCAGCCAAGATAGCGGGGTCGGTCAGCCCCAGCATTTT,CASSQDSGVGQPQHF
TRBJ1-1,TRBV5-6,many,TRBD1,TGTGCCAGCAGCTTGAGGACAGGGGGCTTGACTGAAGCTTTCTTT,CASSLRTGGLTEAFF
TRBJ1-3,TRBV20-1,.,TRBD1,TGCAGTGCTACAGGGGGAAACGGAAACACCATATATTTT,CSATGGNGNTIYF
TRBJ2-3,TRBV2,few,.,TGTGCCAGCAGTGAATTGGGGGTACTAGTAGGTGATACGCAGTATTTT,CASSELGVLVGDTQYF
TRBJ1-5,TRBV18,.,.,TGTGCCAGCTCACCAGGTGGTAGGACCCCTCAGCCCCAGCATTTT,CASSPGGRTPQPQHF
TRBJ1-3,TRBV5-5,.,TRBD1,TGTGCCAGCAGCGTAGCCGGGACAGGAATTGGAAACACCATATATTTT,CASSVAGTGIGNTIYF
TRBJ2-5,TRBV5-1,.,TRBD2,TGCGCCAGCAGCCAGAGCGGGGGCCCGCGGGAGACCCAGTACTTC,CASSQSGGPRETQYF
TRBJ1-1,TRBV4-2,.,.,TGTGCCAGCAGCCAAGGCGCGTTTAGGGAAAGAGGTGAAGCTTTCTTT,CASSQGAFRERGEAFF
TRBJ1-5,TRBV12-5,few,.,TGTGCTAGTGGTATCGGACAGAGCCGCAATCAGCCCCAGCATTTT,CASGIGQSRNQPQHF
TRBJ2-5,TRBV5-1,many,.,TGCGCCAGCAGACAAGGGAGCCAAGAGACCCAGTACTTC,CASRQGSQETQYF
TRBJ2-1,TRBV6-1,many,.,TGTGCCAGCAGTGAAACCTTTTTGTCGGGGGCTTCCTTCATCTTC,CASSETFLSGASFIF
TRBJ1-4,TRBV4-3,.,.,TGCGCCAGCAGCCAAGAGGGTCGCCGGATAAGGAGAGAAAAACTGTTTTTT,CASSQEGRRIRREKLFF
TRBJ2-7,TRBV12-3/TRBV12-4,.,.,TGTGCCAGCGGAACAGGGACACACGAGCAGTACTTC,CASGTGTHEQYF
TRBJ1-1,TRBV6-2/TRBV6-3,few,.,TGTGCCAGCAGCCACCCCAGGGCCATGAACACTGAAGCTTTCTTT,CASSHPRAMNTEAFF